The present T cell receptor beta chain was sequenced within a study of a mutant IDH1 vaccine in newly diagnosed glioma. For the study at large: Patients were started on vaccination 4-6 weeks after radiotherapy alone, or with temozolomide cycles. In the visit schedule, V12 fell in week 35, while V13 fell in week 47.

Measured with immunoSEQ multiplex PCR; TCRdb has only the in-frame clones, and not every one. The table includes about 85,000 clones, around nine tenths detected once. The time point denotes: week 47, end of study. Doses consisted of 300 ug of mutant IDH1 20-mer peptide each, paired with topical imiquimod. Remarks on this clone: What it binds is unknown.

Germline V gene data show CDR1 as MNHEY and CDR2 as SMNVEV (reference sequence). V was shortened by 0 bases and J by 1 base, with 3 bases between the two germline ends. This CDR3 region has 13 residues. This sequence originates from a woman between 45 and 60 years old with glioma. This sequence joins TRBV27 and TRBJ1-2; D uncertain. Specimen: PBMCs, collected from a glioma patient whose treatment included an IDH1 peptide vaccine. The CDR3 region is CASSLSGNYGYTF. The CDR3 DNA is TGTGCCAGCAGTTTATCCGGTAACTATGGCTACACCTTC.